Each of the 18 T cell receptor beta chains below was sequenced from the same sample in a study of blood T cell repertoires in COVID-19. Using immunoSEQ multiplex PCR, the repertoire was profiled, and TCRdb retains in-frame clones only, with some absent. The table includes nearly 45,000 clones, around 79% detected once. The sequencing sample was made of peripheral blood. The receptor set was obtained from a human donor in a cohort sampled during active COVID-19.

The CDR3: CASPIAGLAALFYNEQFF. The CDR3 coding sequence is TGTGCCAGCCCAATAGCGGGACTAGCGGCCCTCTTCTACAATGAGCAGTTCTTC. V is TRBV9 and J is TRBJ2-1, with 11 bases identical to TRBD2. The CDR3 has 18 residues. V dropped 7 bases and J dropped 3; count of bases not matched to a gene: 15. The V gene's germline CDR1 is SGDLS and CDR2 YYNGEE.

The sample holds a few counts of this clone. The genes are TRBV11-3 and TRBJ1-1; D is unclear. This CDR3 region has 13 residues. Germline CDR1 is SGHNT and CDR2 is YENEEA. V gave up 6 bases and J gave up 4 bases, with 12 bases separating them. The CDR3, as DNA: TGTGCCAGCAGACCCCCGAGGGTCACTGAAGCTTTCTTT. Its protein product is CASRPPRVTEAFF.

The genes are TRBV12-3 or TRBV12-4 and TRBJ2-3; 8 nucleotides match TRBD2. J lost 14 bases, V lost 7 bases, and 11 bases had no gene match. This CDR3 spans 12 amino acids. CDR3 in DNA: TGTGCCAGCACCGGGTCAGCGGGGGCGGCGTATTTT. Amino acids: CASTGSAGAAYF.

The chain links TRBV5-4 to TRBJ2-7, with 12 bases lining up with TRBD2. J gave up 3 bases and V 4 bases, and 5 bases lay outside the gene matches. Germline V CDR1 and CDR2: SGHNT, YYREEE (reference sequence). The CDR3 is 15 residues long. CDR3 protein: CASSRGTSGHYEQYF. CDR3 DNA sequence: TGTGCCAGCAGCCGGGGGACTAGCGGGCACTACGAGCAGTACTTC.

This clone occurred a few times. V gene TRBV6-1 combines with J gene TRBJ2-1, with TRBD2 matching 10 bases. Germline V lookup: CDR1 MNHNS, CDR2 SASEGT. V trimming: 2 bases; J trimming: 4 bases; junction bases outside the gene matches: 11. This CDR3 spans 18 amino acids. CDR3 residues: CASSEFLGAGGIYNEQFF. The DNA for the CDR3 is TGTGCCAGCAGTGAATTCCTCGGAGCGGGAGGGATATACAATGAGCAGTTCTTC.

This clone was picked up a small number of times. The genes are TRBV7-9 and TRBJ2-2, with D possibly matching TRBD1 (7 bases). The germline V gene has CDR1 SEHNR and CDR2 FQNEAQ (reference sequence). The CDR3 spans 14 residues. Trimming removed 2 bases at V and 6 bases at J, with 10 bases between. The CDR3 sequence: CASSLQGGAGELFF. DNA of the CDR3: TGTGCCAGCAGCTTACAGGGGGGAGCCGGGGAGCTGTTTTTT.

The V and J genes are TRBV5-1 and TRBJ2-3; D is possibly TRBD1 (6 bases). Germline V gene lookup returns CDR1 SGHRS and CDR2 YFSETQ. CDR3 size: 14 residues. Trimming took 5 bases from V and 5 from J, leaving 15 bases between them. CDR3 residues: CASSLRGSGDTQYF. CDR3 DNA: TGCGCCAGCAGTCTCAGGGGTTCAGGAGATACGCAGTATTTT.

V and J are TRBV5-1 and TRBJ2-1; D not certain. The germline V gene has CDR1 SGHRS and CDR2 YFSETQ. V shed 1 base and J shed 8 bases, with 16 bases lying between them. The CDR3 consists of 15 residues. In nucleotides, the CDR3 is TGCGCCAGCAGCTTGAGACGGCCGAGAGGAGATGAGCAGTTCTTC. This translates into CASSLRRPRGDEQFF.

The chain carries TRBV11-3 and TRBJ1-6, with a possible D match to TRBD1 (6 bases). The CDR3 contains 15 residues. The germline V gene has CDR1 SGHNT and CDR2 YENEEA. V gave up 0 bases and J gave up 13 bases, with 16 bases separating them. CDR3 bases: TGTGCCAGCAGCTTAGACGGTCAGGGGTGGACTCCCCTCCACTTT. It encodes CASSLDGQGWTPLHF.

V usage is TRBV12-3 or TRBV12-4 and J usage is TRBJ2-3; D remains ambiguous. The CDR3 covers 13 residues. Trimming removed 6 bases at V and 2 bases at J, with 9 bases between. CDR3 region: CASSQFSTDTQYF. The CDR3 DNA is TGTGCCAGCAGCCAGTTTTCCACAGATACGCAGTATTTT.

The V gene is TRBV29-1, the J gene TRBJ2-5; TRBD2 matches 7 bases. V lost 7 bases, J lost 1 base, and 18 bases stayed unmatched. The CDR3 spans 17 residues. Germline-derived CDR1 and CDR2 are SQVTM and ANQGSEA. The CDR3 region is CSAPGSESAGAQETQYF. CDR3 DNA: TGCAGCGCGCCAGGATCGGAGTCGGCGGGAGCCCAAGAGACCCAGTACTTC. The whole variable domain, remainder taken from reference TRBV29-1 and TRBJ2-5, is SAVISQKPSRDICQRGTSLTIQCQVDSQVTMMFWYRQQPGQSLTLIATANQGSEATYESGFVIDKFPISRPNLTFSTLTVSNMSPEDSSIYLCSAPGSESAGAQETQYFGPGTRLLVL.

CDR3 residues: CASSLAQLGETGELFF. The CDR3 DNA reads TGTGCCAGCAGCTTAGCTCAATTGGGAGAAACCGGGGAGCTGTTTTTT. The chain couples TRBV7-2 to TRBJ2-2, with D possibly being TRBD2 (5 bases). Germline CDR1 reads SGHTA; CDR2 reads FQGNSA. The CDR3 totals 16 residues. Between the trimmed V and J ends, which lost 0 bases and 5 bases, there was a span of 13 bases.

The rearrangement uses TRBV3-1 (or the pseudogene TRBV3-2) and TRBJ2-4; TRBD1 is a possible D gene (5 bases). The CDR3 length is 16 residues. V was clipped by 3 bases and J by 10 bases, with 22 bases between them. Germline V CDR1 and CDR2: LGHDT, YNNKEL (reference sequence). For the CDR3, the DNA is TGTGCCAGCAGCCATGGAACGGGCCTGGGGCCACGGATTCAGTACTTC. Protein product: CASSHGTGLGPRIQYF.

The chain recombines TRBV7-2 with TRBJ2-7, with D perhaps TRBD2 (5 bases). Germline V gene data show CDR1 as SGHTA and CDR2 as FQGNSA. V lost 5 bases and J lost 7, with 15 bases in between. This CDR3 contains 13 residues. The CDR3 region is CASSPQTMREQYF. The CDR3 DNA is TGTGCCAGCAGCCCCCAGACTATGCGGGAGCAGTACTTC.

The chain employs TRBV30 and TRBJ2-1, with D hard to call. This CDR3 spans 14 amino acids. V lost 2 bases and J 2 bases, leaving 10 bases between the germline ends. Germline V gene data show CDR1 as GTSNPN and CDR2 as SVGIG (reference sequence). CDR3: CAWSSRGAYNEQFF. In DNA, the CDR3 is TGTGCCTGGAGTAGTCGCGGAGCCTACAATGAGCAGTTCTTC.

In DNA, the CDR3 is TGTGCCAGCAGCTTATGGGCTTCGGTGGACAGTTTAATCTATGGCTACACCTTC. It specifies CASSLWASVDSLIYGYTF. V and J are TRBV7-8 and TRBJ1-2, with a tentative D call TRBD1 (6 bases). Germline V gene sequence: CDR1 SGHVS, CDR2 FQNEAQ. Trimming pared 2 bases from V and 4 bases from J, leaving 23 bases between. The CDR3 runs 18 residues.

The rearrangement uses TRBV3-1 (or the pseudogene TRBV3-2) and TRBJ1-1, with D possibly being TRBD1 (5 bases). This CDR3 has 13 residues. The V and J ends lost 3 bases and 4 bases respectively, with 9 bases between them. The germline V gene has CDR1 LGHDT and CDR2 YNNKEL (reference sequence). CDR3: CASSQSRVTEAFF. The CDR3 region has the DNA TGTGCCAGCAGCCAGTCCAGGGTCACTGAAGCTTTCTTT.

This chain links TRBV7-2 with TRBJ1-1; weak D call: TRBD1 (5 bases). Germline-derived CDR1 and CDR2 are SGHTA and FQGNSA. The CDR3 sequence is 19 residues long. V dropped 1 base and J dropped 1 base, with 22 bases sitting between them. The CDR3 coding sequence is TGTGCCAGCAGCTTAGATTACCGGGGGTGGGAGTCTAGGAACACTGAAGCTTTCTTT. This encodes CASSLDYRGWESRNTEAFF.